The 31 T cell receptor beta chains presented below share a single source sample, sequenced in a study of memory CD4+ T cells and cytomegalovirus serostatus. Only in-frame clones appear in the TCRdb table, and some are missing; sequencing was by immunoSEQ multiplex PCR. The sample carries about 60,000 clones, 80% recorded once. Single viable CD3+CD4+CD8-CD45RO+ cells were sorted as the memory CD4+ T cells. Specimen: memory CD4+ T cells from blood. These receptors were collected from an adult in good health and CMV-seronegative. Some clones in this sample may be carry-over from other donors' samples.

The chain joins TRBV5-4 to TRBJ1-1, with D hard to call. Per the germline V gene, CDR1 is SGHNT and CDR2 is YYREEE (reference sequence). CDR3 length equals 12 residues. Between the trimmed V and J ends, which lost 0 bases and 5 bases, there was a span of 5 bases. The CDR3 coding sequence is TGTGCCAGCAGCTTGGACTCTACTGAAGCTTTCTTT. Translation: CASSLDSTEAFF.

DNA for the CDR3: TGCGCCAGCAGCGTTCGGATGGGGGGCTACGAGCAGTACTTC. It yields the protein CASSVRMGGYEQYF. J is TRBJ2-7 and V is TRBV5-1, with D tentatively TRBD2 (6 bases). Looked up from germline, CDR1 is SGHRS and CDR2 is YFSETQ. The germline V and J ends were trimmed by 4 bases and 3 bases, with 14 bases remaining between them. The CDR3 has 14 amino acids.

The chain links TRBV4-2 to TRBJ2-7; the D gene is possibly TRBD2 (6 bases). The V and J ends lost 1 base and 2 bases respectively, with 12 bases between them. This CDR3 comprises 15 residues. Germline lookup yields CDR1 LGHNA and CDR2 YNFKEQ. The CDR3 bases are TGTGCCAGCAGCCAAGTGGTGGACTACACCTACGAGCAGTACTTC. Translating it yields CASSQVVDYTYEQYF.

This rearrangement joins TRBV6-1 to TRBJ1-1; D gene uncertain. The germline V gene has CDR1 MNHNS and CDR2 SASEGT. V lost 6 bases and J 11 bases, leaving 13 bases between the germline ends. The CDR3 has 11 residues. The DNA for the CDR3 is TGTGCCAGCAGGATTCGTCAGGATGCTTTCTTT. This sequence encodes CASRIRQDAFF.

This clone turned up a few times. V gene TRBV28 combines with J gene TRBJ1-4; D is ambiguous. The CDR3 sequence is 13 residues long. The V gene's germline CDR1 is MDHEN and CDR2 SYDVKM. V lost 6 bases, J lost 8 bases, and 13 bases lay in between. The CDR3 DNA is TGTGCCAGCAGGGCGGGAGGAGGGGAAAAACTGTTTTTT. Amino acids: CASRAGGGEKLFF.

The chain employs TRBV5-6 and TRBJ2-7; the D is unclear. This CDR3 comprises 11 residues. The germline CDR1 and CDR2 sequences are SGHDT and YYEEEE. V was pared by 1 base and J by 7 bases, with 6 bases between. As DNA, the CDR3 is TGTGCCAGCAGCTTGAGTCAAGAGCAGTACTTC. It encodes CASSLSQEQYF.

The V gene is TRBV10-3, the J gene TRBJ2-1; 8 positions match TRBD2. The CDR3 spans 15 residues. Unmatched junction bases numbered 2, after V lost 4 bases and J lost 0 bases. Germline lookup yields CDR1 ENHRY and CDR2 SYGVKD. As DNA, the CDR3 is TGTGCCATCAGTGGGAGCGGGAGCTCCTACAATGAGCAGTTCTTC. This gives the protein CAISGSGSSYNEQFF.

The rearrangement links TRBV5-6 to TRBJ1-2, with 9 nucleotides matching TRBD1. The CDR3 runs to 13 residues. V shed 4 bases and J 8 bases; nucleotides not matched to a gene: 6. Germline V CDR1 and CDR2: SGHDT, YYEEEE. CDR3 sequence (DNA): TGTGCCAGCAGCGTGGGACAGGGAGACGGCTACACCTTC. The encoded protein is CASSVGQGDGYTF.

The CDR3 sequence is CASSPITRGREGYTF. The CDR3 bases are TGTGCCAGCTCACCAATAACCCGGGGGCGAGAAGGCTACACCTTC. The V gene is TRBV18, the J gene TRBJ1-2; the D gene is possibly TRBD1 (6 bases). This CDR3 is 15 amino acids long. Per germline, CDR1 KGHSH and CDR2 LQKENI. Trimming removed 2 bases from V and 8 bases from J, with 18 bases in between.

The rearrangement links TRBV28 to TRBJ2-7, with TRBD1 matching 10 bases. Germline trimming cut 7 bases from V and 3 bases from J; bases unmatched to any gene: 12. The CDR3 length is 16 residues. CDR1 and CDR2 from the germline V gene are MDHEN and SYDVKM. The chain's CDR3 is CASTLRGQGGDYEQYF. In nucleotides, the CDR3 is TGTGCCAGCACACTCCGCGGACAGGGGGGGGACTACGAGCAGTACTTC.

The chain carries TRBV6-1 and TRBJ2-1, with no clear D. V gave up 5 bases and J gave up 9 bases, with 20 bases separating them. There are 15 residues in the CDR3. Germline assignment: CDR1 MNHNS and CDR2 SASEGT. The CDR3 DNA is TGTGCCAGCAGTAACCCTCCTTCGAGGCCCGCTGAGCAGTTCTTC. Amino acids: CASSNPPSRPAEQFF.

V and J are TRBV28 and TRBJ2-3; D is undetermined. The length of the CDR3 is 12 residues. V was trimmed by 5 bases and J by 6 bases, leaving 9 bases between them. Per the germline V gene, CDR1 is MDHEN and CDR2 is SYDVKM. The CDR3 reads CASSDLLDTQYF. Here the CDR3 DNA reads TGTGCCAGCAGTGACCTCCTGGATACGCAGTATTTT.

In this sample, this clone turned up once. The chain employs TRBV7-2 and TRBJ2-1; 7 positions match TRBD1. Trimming removed 2 bases from V and 6 bases from J; junction bases left unmatched: 4. CDR1 is SGHTA and CDR2 is FQGNSA in the germline V gene. The CDR3 runs to 14 residues. CDR3 DNA: TGTGCCAGCAGCTTACAGGGGGTAACCAATGAGCAGTTCTTC. As protein: CASSLQGVTNEQFF.

The chain employs TRBV29-1 and TRBJ2-3, with 12 bases matching TRBD2. Trimming cost V 4 bases and J 2 bases; bases outside gene matches: 1. Germline V gene data show CDR1 as SQVTM and CDR2 as ANQGSEA. The CDR3 totals 14 residues. The CDR3 sequence: CSVGTSGNTDTQYF. In DNA form, the CDR3 reads TGCAGCGTTGGGACTAGCGGGAACACAGATACGCAGTATTTT.

A single count supports this clone. The CDR3 loop is CASTGMYSNQPQHF. CDR3 sequence (DNA): TGTGCCAGCACAGGGATGTATAGCAATCAGCCCCAGCATTTT. The chain employs TRBV28 and TRBJ1-5; tentatively, D is TRBD1 (5 bases). Trimming removed 7 bases at V and 0 bases at J, with 10 bases between. Germline V gene sequence: CDR1 MDHEN, CDR2 SYDVKM. The CDR3 length is 14 residues.

The chain combines TRBV5-4 with TRBJ2-5, with D unresolved. CDR3 length equals 14 residues. CDR1 is SGHNT, CDR2 YYREEE, per germline (reference sequence). V was clipped by 4 bases and J by 1 base, with 11 bases between them. CDR3 sequence: CASSPTSFQETQYF. CDR3 DNA: TGTGCCAGCAGCCCCACCAGTTTCCAAGAGACCCAGTACTTC.

The chain recombines TRBV7-2 with TRBJ1-5, with 7 bases lining up with TRBD1. The germline CDR1 and CDR2 sequences are SGHTA and FQGNSA. After removal of 5 bases from V and 2 bases from J, the junction contained 6 bases not matched to a gene. The CDR3 consists of 15 residues. CDR3 nucleotide sequence: TGTGCCAGCAGCCGCACGGGGACAGGCAATCAGCCCCAGCATTTT. Protein product: CASSRTGTGNQPQHF. Complete variable domain (other parts from reference TRBV7-2 and TRBJ1-5): GAGVSQSPSNKVTEKGKDVELRCDPISGHTALYWYRQSLGQGLEFLIYFQGNSAPDKSGLPSDRFSAERTGGSVSTLTIQRTQQEDSAVYLCASSRTGTGNQPQHFGDGTRLSIL.

The chain employs TRBV11-2 and TRBJ1-6; TRBD1 aligns across 9 bases. Germline values: CDR1 SGHAT, CDR2 FQNNGV. Trimming removed 5 bases from V and 8 bases from J; junction bases left unmatched: 7. The CDR3 is 15 amino acids. CDR3 loop: CASSRGQGDDSPLHF. In DNA form, the CDR3 reads TGTGCCAGCAGCAGGGGACAGGGAGACGATTCACCCCTCCACTTT.

This clone was counted once. This sequence joins TRBV21-1 and TRBJ2-5; TRBD2, the D gene given by the table, was not confirmed from the DNA. TRBV21-1 is marked as a pseudogene. The CDR3 runs 16 residues. CDR3 residues: CASISLEADYQETQYF. The CDR3, as DNA: TGTGCCAGCATCTCACTCGAGGCGGATTATCAAGAGACCCAGTACTTC.

The V and J genes are TRBV6-5 and TRBJ2-3; 11 nucleotides agree with TRBD2. The CDR3 consists of 16 residues. The junction had 2 bases not matched to a gene; V was cut back by 0 bases and J by 3 bases. Germline assignment: CDR1 MNHEY and CDR2 SVGAGI. The CDR3 spells CASSYSGLAVTDTQYF. CDR3 coding DNA: TGTGCCAGCAGTTACTCGGGACTAGCGGTAACAGATACGCAGTATTTT.

The rearrangement links TRBV25-1 to TRBJ2-3; D uncertain. Trimming removed 6 bases at V and 2 bases at J, with 3 bases between. Germline loops: CDR1 MGHDK, CDR2 SYGVNS. CDR3 length: 11 amino acids. The CDR3 region has the DNA TGTGCCAGCAGCCTCACAGATACGCAGTATTTT. This gives the protein CASSLTDTQYF.

The CDR3 DNA follows: TGTGCCTGGAAGCACTTCGGGACAGCCAACTACGAGCAGTACTTC. Encoded protein: CAWKHFGTANYEQYF. This chain joins TRBV30 and TRBJ2-7, with 7 positions matching TRBD1. Germline V lookup: CDR1 GTSNPN, CDR2 SVGIG (reference sequence). The V gene end was trimmed by 4 bases and the J gene end by 3 bases; junction bases not matched to a gene: 12. The CDR3 loop spans 15 amino acids.

CDR3: CASGTGSIMNYGYTF. The CDR3 bases are TGTGCCAGCGGGACTGGATCCATTATGAACTATGGCTACACCTTC. The V gene is TRBV28, the J gene TRBJ1-2, with a tentative D call TRBD1 (5 bases). V was pared by 8 bases and J by 2 bases, with 18 bases between. CDR3 size: 15 residues. The germline CDR1 and CDR2 sequences are MDHEN and SYDVKM.

The chain links TRBV5-1 to TRBJ2-3; maybe TRBD2 (6 bases). Germline assignment: CDR1 SGHRS and CDR2 YFSETQ. The CDR3 runs to 13 residues. The V gene lost 3 bases and the J gene lost 2 bases, with 7 bases spanning the gap. Here the CDR3 DNA reads TGCGCCAGCAGCTGGGACTCCACAGATACGCAGTATTTT. Amino acid sequence: CASSWDSTDTQYF.

The rearrangement uses TRBV6-6 and TRBJ2-2; D uncertain. V lost 6 bases and J lost 2, with 7 bases in between. The germline gives CDR1 MNHNY, CDR2 SVGAGI (reference sequence). The CDR3 totals 13 residues. CDR3 sequence (DNA): TGTGCCAGCAGCGAGGATAACACCGGGGAGCTGTTTTTT. Encoded protein: CASSEDNTGELFF.

The chain uses TRBV7-9 and TRBJ2-2; 7 bases fit TRBD1. The CDR3 sequence is 13 residues long. V lost 6 bases, J lost 8 bases, and 6 bases stayed unmatched. The germline V gene encodes CDR1 SEHNR and CDR2 FQNEAQ (reference sequence). The CDR3 bases are TGTGCCAGCAGTTCCACAGGGGAGGGGGAGCTGTTTTTT. Its translation is CASSSTGEGELFF.

The rearrangement uses TRBV7-9 and TRBJ2-1, with 10 nucleotides matching TRBD2. Per germline, CDR1 SEHNR and CDR2 FQNEAQ (reference sequence). The CDR3 runs to 15 residues. With 5 bases clipped from V and 12 bases from J, the junction kept 13 bases outside the gene matches. This chain's CDR3 is CASSPSGRALGVQFF. The CDR3 DNA reads TGTGCCAGCAGCCCCAGCGGGAGGGCTTTAGGCGTGCAGTTCTTC.

A few counts support this clone. The rearrangement links TRBV18 to TRBJ2-7; perhaps TRBD1 as D (6 bases). Germline V gives CDR1 KGHSH, CDR2 LQKENI. CDR3 length: 16 amino acids. V lost 3 bases, J lost 7 bases, and 22 bases lay in between. The CDR3 region is CASSPFGQSPIVEQYF. The CDR3 nucleotides are TGTGCCAGCTCACCCTTTGGACAGTCCCCGATAGTGGAGCAGTACTTC. The whole variable domain, remainder taken from reference TRBV18 and TRBJ2-7, is NAGVMQNPRHLVRRRGQEARLRCSPMKGHSHVYWYRQLPEEGLKFMVYLQKENIIDESGMPKERFSAEFPKEGPSILRIQQVVRGDSAAYFCASSPFGQSPIVEQYFGPGTRLTVT.

The chain is built from TRBV4-1 and TRBJ1-1; 7 positions match TRBD1. Trimming removed 1 base from V and 3 bases from J; junction bases left unmatched: 8. The CDR3 covers 16 residues. Per the germline V gene, CDR1 is MGHRA and CDR2 is YSYEKL. In DNA form, the CDR3 reads TGCGCCAGCAGCCAAGGACAGGGTGTAGGTTACACTGAAGCTTTCTTT. It encodes CASSQGQGVGYTEAFF.

The rearrangement uses TRBV11-2 and TRBJ1-1; no reliable D call. Trimming cost V 4 bases and J 7 bases, with 13 bases left between them. CDR1 and CDR2 (germline): SGHAT, FQNNGV. The CDR3 loop spans 13 amino acids. The CDR3 here is CASSSPRRGEAFF. CDR3 nucleotide sequence: TGTGCCAGCAGCTCCCCGCGCCGGGGTGAAGCTTTCTTT. Variable domain in full (rest from reference TRBV11-2 and TRBJ1-1): EAGVAQSPRYKIIEKRQSVAFWCNPISGHATLYWYQQILGQGPKLLIQFQNNGVVDDSQLPKDRFSAERLKGVDSTLKIQPAKLEDSAVYLCASSSPRRGEAFFGQGTRLTVV.

V usage is TRBV5-1 and J usage is TRBJ1-4, with unresolved D. V lost 4 bases, J lost 3 bases, and 13 bases lay in between. CDR1 is SGHRS, CDR2 YFSETQ, per germline. The CDR3 extends over 15 amino acids. The CDR3 DNA reads TGCGCCAGCAGCCGGATGGGTGATCCTAATGAAAAACTGTTTTTT. This translates into CASSRMGDPNEKLFF.